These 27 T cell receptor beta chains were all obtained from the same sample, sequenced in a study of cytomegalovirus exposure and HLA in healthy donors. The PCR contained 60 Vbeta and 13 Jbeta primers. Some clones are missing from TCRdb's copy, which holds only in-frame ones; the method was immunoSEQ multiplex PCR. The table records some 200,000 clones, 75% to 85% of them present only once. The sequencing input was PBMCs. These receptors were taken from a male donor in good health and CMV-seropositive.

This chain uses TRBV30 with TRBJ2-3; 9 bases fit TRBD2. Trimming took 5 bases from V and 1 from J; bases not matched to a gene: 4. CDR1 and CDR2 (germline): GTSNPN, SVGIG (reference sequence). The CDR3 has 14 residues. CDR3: CAWLSGRGTDTQYF. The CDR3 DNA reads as TGTGCCTGGCTTAGCGGGAGAGGCACAGATACGCAGTATTTT.

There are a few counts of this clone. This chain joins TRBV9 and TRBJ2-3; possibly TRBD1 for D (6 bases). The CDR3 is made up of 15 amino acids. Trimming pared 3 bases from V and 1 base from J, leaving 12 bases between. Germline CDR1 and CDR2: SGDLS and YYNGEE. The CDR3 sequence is CASSDRRTGTDTQYF. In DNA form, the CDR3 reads TGTGCCAGCAGCGACCGGAGGACAGGCACAGATACGCAGTATTTT.

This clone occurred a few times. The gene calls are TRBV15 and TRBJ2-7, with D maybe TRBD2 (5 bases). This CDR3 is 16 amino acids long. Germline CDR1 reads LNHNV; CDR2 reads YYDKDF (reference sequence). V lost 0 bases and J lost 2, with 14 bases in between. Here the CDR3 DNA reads TGTGCCACCAGCAGAGATGGAGGTCAGAAACCCTACGAGCAGTACTTC. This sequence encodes CATSRDGGQKPYEQYF.

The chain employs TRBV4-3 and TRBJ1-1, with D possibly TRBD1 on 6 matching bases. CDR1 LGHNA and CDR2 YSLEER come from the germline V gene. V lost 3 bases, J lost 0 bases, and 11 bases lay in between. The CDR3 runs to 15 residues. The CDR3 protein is CASSHRTALNTEAFF. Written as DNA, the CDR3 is TGCGCCAGCAGCCACCGGACAGCCCTGAACACTGAAGCTTTCTTT.

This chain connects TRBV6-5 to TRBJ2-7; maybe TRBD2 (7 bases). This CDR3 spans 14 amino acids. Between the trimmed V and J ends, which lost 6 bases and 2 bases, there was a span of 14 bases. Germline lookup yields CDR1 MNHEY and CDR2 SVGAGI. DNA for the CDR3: TGTGCCAGCAGGGGACTACAGGGTGCCTACGAGCAGTACTTC. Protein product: CASRGLQGAYEQYF.

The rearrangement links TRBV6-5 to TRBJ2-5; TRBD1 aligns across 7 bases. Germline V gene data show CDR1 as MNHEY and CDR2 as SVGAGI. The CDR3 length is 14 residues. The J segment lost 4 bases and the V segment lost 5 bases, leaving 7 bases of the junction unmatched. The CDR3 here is CASSHRGIGETQYF. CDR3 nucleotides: TGTGCCAGCAGTCACAGGGGAATTGGAGAGACCCAGTACTTC.

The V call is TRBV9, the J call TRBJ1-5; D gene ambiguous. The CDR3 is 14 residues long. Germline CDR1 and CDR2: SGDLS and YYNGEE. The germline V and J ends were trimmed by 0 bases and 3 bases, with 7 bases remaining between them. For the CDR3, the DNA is TGTGCCAGCAGCGTAGGGGCTCTCAATCAGCCCCAGCATTTT. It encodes CASSVGALNQPQHF.

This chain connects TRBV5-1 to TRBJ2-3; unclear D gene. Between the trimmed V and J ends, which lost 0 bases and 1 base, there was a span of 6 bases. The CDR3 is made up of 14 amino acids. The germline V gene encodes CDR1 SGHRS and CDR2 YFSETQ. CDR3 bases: TGCGCCAGCAGCTTGGAAGCGCGCACAGATACGCAGTATTTT. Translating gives CASSLEARTDTQYF.

CDR3 amino acids: CASSLLPSVTGELFF. Here the CDR3 DNA reads TGTGCCAGCAGCTTACTCCCTTCCGTTACCGGGGAGCTGTTTTTT. This chain links TRBV7-3 with TRBJ2-2; D gene ambiguous. The CDR3 is 15 residues long. Trimming took off 2 bases at V and 5 bases at J, with 12 bases between the two ends. The germline CDR1 and CDR2 sequences are SGHTA and FQGTGA.

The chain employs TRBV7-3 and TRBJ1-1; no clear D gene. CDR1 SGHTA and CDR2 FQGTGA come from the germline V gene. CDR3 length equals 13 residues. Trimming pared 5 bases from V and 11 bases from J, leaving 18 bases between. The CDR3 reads CASSAGSSNRAFF. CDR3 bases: TGTGCCAGCAGCGCGGGGTCTTCAAATCGGGCTTTCTTT.

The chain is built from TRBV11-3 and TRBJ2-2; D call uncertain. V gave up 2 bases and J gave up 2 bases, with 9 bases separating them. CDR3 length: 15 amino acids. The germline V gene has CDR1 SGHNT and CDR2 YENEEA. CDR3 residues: CASSLYSHNTGELFF. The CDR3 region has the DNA TGTGCCAGCAGCTTATATAGCCACAACACCGGGGAGCTGTTTTTT.

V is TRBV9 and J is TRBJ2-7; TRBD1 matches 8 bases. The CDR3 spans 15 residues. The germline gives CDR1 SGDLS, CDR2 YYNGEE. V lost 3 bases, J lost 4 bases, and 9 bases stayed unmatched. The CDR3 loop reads CASSGGDRPIYEQYF. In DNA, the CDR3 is TGTGCCAGCAGCGGCGGGGACAGGCCTATTTACGAGCAGTACTTC.

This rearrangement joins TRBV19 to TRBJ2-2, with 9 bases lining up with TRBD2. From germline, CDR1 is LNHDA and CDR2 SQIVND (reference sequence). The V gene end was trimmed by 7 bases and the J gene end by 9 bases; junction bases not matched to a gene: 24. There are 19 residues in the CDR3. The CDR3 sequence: CASNGLSSPGTSPTWELFF. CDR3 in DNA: TGTGCCAGTAACGGCCTTAGTTCTCCCGGGACTAGCCCTACGTGGGAGCTGTTTTTT.

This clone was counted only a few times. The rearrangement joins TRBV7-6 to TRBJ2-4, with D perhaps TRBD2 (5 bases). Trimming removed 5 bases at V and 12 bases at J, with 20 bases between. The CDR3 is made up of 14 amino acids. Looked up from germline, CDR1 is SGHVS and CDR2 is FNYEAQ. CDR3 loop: CASSPGGSPPSQYF. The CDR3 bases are TGTGCCAGCAGCCCGGGCGGGTCCCCCCCGAGTCAGTACTTC.

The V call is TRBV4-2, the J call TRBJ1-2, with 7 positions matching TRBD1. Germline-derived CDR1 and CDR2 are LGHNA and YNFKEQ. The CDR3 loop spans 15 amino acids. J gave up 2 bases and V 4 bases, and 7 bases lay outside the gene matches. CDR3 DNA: TGTGCCAGCAGCCCCCACGTACAGGGGAACTATGGCTACACCTTC. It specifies CASSPHVQGNYGYTF.

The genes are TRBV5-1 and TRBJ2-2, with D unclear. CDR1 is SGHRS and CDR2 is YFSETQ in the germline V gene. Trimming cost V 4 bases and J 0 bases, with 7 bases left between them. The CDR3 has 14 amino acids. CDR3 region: CASSPEANTGELFF. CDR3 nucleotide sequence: TGCGCCAGCAGCCCCGAGGCGAACACCGGGGAGCTGTTTTTT.

The CDR3 sequence: CASSIRASGRNEQFF. The CDR3 DNA reads as TGTGCCAGTAGTATCAGGGCTAGCGGGAGGAATGAGCAGTTCTTC. This rearrangement joins TRBV19 to TRBJ2-1; 11 positions match TRBD2. Per the germline V gene, CDR1 is LNHDA and CDR2 is SQIVND (reference sequence). V lost 3 bases, J lost 7 bases, and 5 bases stayed unmatched. The CDR3 spans 15 residues.

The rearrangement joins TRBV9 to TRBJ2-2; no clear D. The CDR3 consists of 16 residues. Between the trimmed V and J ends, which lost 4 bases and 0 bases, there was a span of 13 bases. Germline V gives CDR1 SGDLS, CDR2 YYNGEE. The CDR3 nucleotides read TGTGCCAGCAGCCCCACGTGGCTTCCGAACACCGGGGAGCTGTTTTTT. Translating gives CASSPTWLPNTGELFF.

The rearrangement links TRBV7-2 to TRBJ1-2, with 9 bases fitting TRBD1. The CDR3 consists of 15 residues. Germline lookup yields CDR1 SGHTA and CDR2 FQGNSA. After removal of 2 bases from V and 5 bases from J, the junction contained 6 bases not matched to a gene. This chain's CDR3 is CASSLNRGRWYGYTF. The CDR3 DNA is TGTGCCAGCAGCTTAAACAGGGGGCGATGGTATGGCTACACCTTC.

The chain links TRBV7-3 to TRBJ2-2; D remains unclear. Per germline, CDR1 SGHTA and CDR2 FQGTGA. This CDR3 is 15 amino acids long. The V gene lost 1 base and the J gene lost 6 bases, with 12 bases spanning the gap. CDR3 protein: CASSLRRQTAGELFF. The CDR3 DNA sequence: TGTGCCAGCAGCTTAAGGCGGCAGACCGCCGGGGAGCTGTTTTTT.

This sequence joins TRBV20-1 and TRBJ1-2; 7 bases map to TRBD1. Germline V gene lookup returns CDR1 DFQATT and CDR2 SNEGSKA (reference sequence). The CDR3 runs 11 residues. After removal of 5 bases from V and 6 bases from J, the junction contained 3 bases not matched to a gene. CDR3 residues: CSAGTVNGYTF. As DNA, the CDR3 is TGCAGTGCTGGGACAGTAAATGGCTACACCTTC.

CDR3 sequence reads: CASSLSGGGIWEQYF. The CDR3 bases are TGTGCCAGCAGTTTATCAGGTGGAGGAATTTGGGAGCAGTACTTC. V is TRBV27 and J is TRBJ2-7, with a tentative D call TRBD2 (5 bases). The CDR3 extends over 15 amino acids. V was cut by 0 bases and J by 7 bases, with 16 bases left in between. CDR1 and CDR2 (germline): MNHEY, SMNVEV (reference sequence).

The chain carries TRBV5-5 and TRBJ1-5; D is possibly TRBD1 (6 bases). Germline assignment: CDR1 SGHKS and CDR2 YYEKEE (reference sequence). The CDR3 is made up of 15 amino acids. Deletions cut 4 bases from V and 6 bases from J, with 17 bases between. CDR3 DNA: TGTGCCAGCAGCCAGCAGGGGTGGGAAAGTCAGCCCCAGCATTTT. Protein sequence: CASSQQGWESQPQHF.

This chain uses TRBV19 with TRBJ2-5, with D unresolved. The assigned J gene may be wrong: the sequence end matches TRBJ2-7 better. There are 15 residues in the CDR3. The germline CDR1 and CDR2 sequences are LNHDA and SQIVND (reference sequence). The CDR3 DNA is TGTGCCAGTAGTATAGTTTTAGCAGAACCCTACGAGCAGTACTTC. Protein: CASSIVLAEPYEQYF.

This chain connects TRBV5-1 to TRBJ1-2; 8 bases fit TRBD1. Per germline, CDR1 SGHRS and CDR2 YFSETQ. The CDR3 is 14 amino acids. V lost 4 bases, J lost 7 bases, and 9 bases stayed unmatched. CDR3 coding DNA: TGCGCCAGCAGCCAGGACAGGGCGAACATTGGCTACACCTTC. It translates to CASSQDRANIGYTF.

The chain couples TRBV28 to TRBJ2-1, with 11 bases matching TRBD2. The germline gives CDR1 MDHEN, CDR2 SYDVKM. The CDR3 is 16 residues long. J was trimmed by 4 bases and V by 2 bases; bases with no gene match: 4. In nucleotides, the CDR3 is TGTGCCAGCAGTTTACAACTAGCGGGAGTTTACAATGAGCAGTTCTTC. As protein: CASSLQLAGVYNEQFF.

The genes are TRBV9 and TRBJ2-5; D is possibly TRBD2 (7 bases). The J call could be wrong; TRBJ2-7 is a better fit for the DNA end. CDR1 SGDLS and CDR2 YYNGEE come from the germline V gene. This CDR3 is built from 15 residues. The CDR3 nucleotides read TGTGCCAGCAGCGTAGATCTCGGGGGGCAGTACGAGCAGTACTTC. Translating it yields CASSVDLGGQYEQYF.